The present entry profiles one T cell receptor (beta chain) with its context. In the original processing: Researchers report that nucleated cell counts were estimated from reference gene primer amplification. Sequenced by immunoSEQ multiplex PCR; TCRdb stores in-frame clones only, minus some. That table furnishes V, J and clone size, whereas the DNA furnished D and trimming. The sample has over 100,000 clones; about 85% are singletons. Trimming shortened V by 5 bases and J by 5 bases, and 15 bases separated the two germline ends. The germline CDR1 and CDR2 sequences are SEHNR and FQNEAQ (reference sequence). The CDR3 is 15 amino acids. This record belongs to a study of blood T cell repertoires in COVID-19. Overall study: Samples came from the United States, Italy and Spain, spanning acute and convalescent COVID-19. T cells, B-cell-depleted T cells, or PBMCs supplied cDNA or gDNA.

Seattle patients were enrolled during active infection and followed longitudinally. What was sequenced was peripheral blood. The chain links TRBV7-9 to TRBJ2-2; D is uncertain. The sequence came from a woman aged 50 to 65 with COVID-19, enrolled during active disease. CDR3 sequence reads: CASSATQPWTGELFF. CDR3 bases: TGTGCCAGCAGCGCTACTCAACCCTGGACCGGGGAGCTGTTTTTT. Full variable domain (missing parts from reference TRBV7-9 and TRBJ2-2): DTGVSQNPRHKITKRGQNVTFRCDPISEHNRLYWYRQTLGQGPEFLTYFQNEAQLEKSRLLSDRFSAERPKGSFSTLEIQRTEQGDSAMYLCASSATQPWTGELFFGEGSRLTVL.